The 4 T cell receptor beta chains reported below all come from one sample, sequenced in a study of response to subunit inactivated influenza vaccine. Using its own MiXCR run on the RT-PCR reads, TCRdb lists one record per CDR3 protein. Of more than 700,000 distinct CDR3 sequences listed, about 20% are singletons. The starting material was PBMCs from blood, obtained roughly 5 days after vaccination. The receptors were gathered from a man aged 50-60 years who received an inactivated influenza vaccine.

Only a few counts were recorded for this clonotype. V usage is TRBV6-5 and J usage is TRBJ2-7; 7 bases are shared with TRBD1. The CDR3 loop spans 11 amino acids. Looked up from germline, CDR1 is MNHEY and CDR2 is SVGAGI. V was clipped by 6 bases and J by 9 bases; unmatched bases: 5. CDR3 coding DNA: TGTGCCAGCAGCCGTGGACAGGCGCAGTACTTC. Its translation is CASSRGQAQYF.

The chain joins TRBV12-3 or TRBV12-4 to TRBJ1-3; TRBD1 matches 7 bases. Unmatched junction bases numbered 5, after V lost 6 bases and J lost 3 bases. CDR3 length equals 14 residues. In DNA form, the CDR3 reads TGTGCCAGCAGGGAAGGGGGCCTTGGAAACACCATATATTTT. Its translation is CASREGGLGNTIYF.

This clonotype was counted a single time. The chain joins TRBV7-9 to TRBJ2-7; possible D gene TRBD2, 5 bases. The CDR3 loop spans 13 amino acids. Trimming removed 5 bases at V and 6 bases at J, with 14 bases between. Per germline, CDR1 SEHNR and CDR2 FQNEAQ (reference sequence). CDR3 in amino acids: CASSRARGGEQYF. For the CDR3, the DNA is TGTGCCAGCAGCCGAGCTAGAGGAGGCGAGCAGTACTTC.

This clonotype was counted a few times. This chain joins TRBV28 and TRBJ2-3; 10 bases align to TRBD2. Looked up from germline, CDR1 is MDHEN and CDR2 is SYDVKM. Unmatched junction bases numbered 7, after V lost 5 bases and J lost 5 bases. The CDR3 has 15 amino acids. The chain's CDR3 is CASSPSGGAVDTQYF. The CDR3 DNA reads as TGTGCCAGCAGTCCCAGCGGGGGGGCGGTAGATACGCAGTATTTT.